The 22 T cell receptor beta chains below were found in one sample sequenced in a study of T cells in Graves' hyperthyroidism and ophthalmopathy. RNA transcripts gave rise to amplified TCR beta CDR3 regions. With the HTBI primer set, the TCR CDR3 went through a first round of RT-PCR. Each CDR3 protein is one row after TCRdb ran MiXCR on the multiplex PCR reads. The sample has approximately 640,000 distinct CDR3 sequences, 45% seen once. What was sequenced was peripheral blood or thyroid tissue (not recorded which). Receptors were obtained from an adult man with Graves' disease, either hyperthyroidism or ophthalmopathy (not recorded which).

This clonotype was detected ten times or more. The V call is TRBV29-1, the J call TRBJ2-7; 7 bases are a match to TRBD2. Germline lookup yields CDR1 SQVTM and CDR2 ANQGSEA. The ends lost 5 bases at V and 6 bases at J; junction bases unmatched: 7. This CDR3 region has 12 residues. CDR3 in DNA: TGCAGCGTTCGCTCTAGCGGAACCGAGCAGTACTTC. Translating gives CSVRSSGTEQYF.

This clonotype was picked up many times. The J gene is TRBJ1-4, the V gene TRBV7-8; TRBD1 aligns across 7 bases. CDR3 length: 14 residues. Trimming removed 5 bases from V and 4 bases from J; junction bases left unmatched: 4. Germline lookup yields CDR1 SGHVS and CDR2 FQNEAQ. The DNA of the CDR3 is TGTGCCAGCAGCCCCGGACAGGATAATGAAAAACTGTTTTTT. Protein sequence: CASSPGQDNEKLFF.

The chain has TRBV19 and TRBJ1-5; D is uncertain. CDR3 length: 15 residues. The ends were cut back, 6 bases at V and 2 bases at J, with 14 bases in the middle. The germline CDR1 and CDR2 sequences are LNHDA and SQIVND (reference sequence). The CDR3 DNA reads TGTGCCAGTAGCCTCTACGTTGGGGGCAATCAGCCCCAGCATTTT. As protein: CASSLYVGGNQPQHF.

The CDR3 region is CSANDREGGETQYF. CDR3 DNA sequence: TGCAGTGCAAACGACAGGGAGGGAGGTGAGACCCAGTACTTC. V usage is TRBV20-1 and J usage is TRBJ2-5; D is possibly TRBD1 or TRBD2 (7 bases each). CDR3 length: 14 residues. Deletions cut 6 bases from V and 5 bases from J, with 19 bases between. CDR1 and CDR2 (germline): DFQATT, SNEGSKA (reference sequence).

The chain has TRBV29-1 and TRBJ2-2, with D unclear. The CDR3 loop spans 15 amino acids. The V and J ends lost 4 bases and 0 bases respectively, with 12 bases between them. Germline V gene data show CDR1 as SQVTM and CDR2 as ANQGSEA. The CDR3 loop is CSVAPSSANTGELFF. CDR3 DNA: TGCAGCGTTGCGCCCAGCTCCGCGAACACCGGGGAGCTGTTTTTT.

The chain carries TRBV12-3 or TRBV12-4 and TRBJ2-7, with D perhaps given as TRBD1 or TRBD2 (5 bases each). CDR3 length equals 15 residues. V lost 4 bases to trimming and J lost 0 bases, with 13 bases between them. The CDR3 here is CASSYVRDHSYEQYF. The CDR3 nucleotides read TGTGCCAGCAGTTACGTCAGGGACCACTCCTACGAGCAGTACTTC.

This clonotype was found a few times. CDR3: CASSLRTGTEQYF. CDR3 bases: TGTGCCAGCAGTCTTCGGACAGGCACCGAGCAGTACTTC. The chain recombines TRBV27 with TRBJ2-7; 7 bases are a match to TRBD1. CDR3 size: 13 residues. Germline values: CDR1 MNHEY, CDR2 SMNVEV (reference sequence). The trim removed 5 bases at V and 6 bases at J, leaving 7 bases unmatched.

This clonotype was recorded a few times. This chain uses TRBV12-3 or TRBV12-4 with TRBJ2-7; D not resolved. There are 14 residues in the CDR3. The V and J ends lost 4 bases and 2 bases respectively, with 12 bases between them. CDR3 coding DNA: TGTGCCAGCAGTTCCCGACATGATCCCTACGAGCAGTACTTC. The encoded protein is CASSSRHDPYEQYF.

The chain joins TRBV25-1 to TRBJ1-1; D not certain. Per the germline V gene, CDR1 is MGHDK and CDR2 is SYGVNS. V was clipped by 4 bases and J by 6 bases, with 6 bases between them. The CDR3 contains 11 residues. The CDR3 DNA is TGTGCCAGCAGTGCGCTCTCTGAAGCTTTCTTT. Translation gives CASSALSEAFF. Full variable domain (outside the CDR3, taken from reference TRBV25-1 and TRBJ1-1): EADIYQTPRYLVIGTGKKITLECSQTMGHDKMYWYQQDPGMELHLIHYSYGVNSTEKGDLSSESTVSRIRTEHFPLTLESARPSHTSQYLCASSALSEAFFGQGTRLTVV.

This clonotype was observed a few times. This chain joins TRBV5-1 and TRBJ2-5; D unclear. The CDR3 loop spans 13 amino acids. The V gene lost 3 bases and the J gene lost 2 bases, with 8 bases spanning the gap. Germline CDR1 reads SGHRS; CDR2 reads YFSETQ. The CDR3 reads CASSSALQETQYF. The CDR3 DNA is TGCGCCAGCAGCTCCGCCCTTCAAGAGACCCAGTACTTC.

A word on this clonotype: At one of its ends the junction is not consistent with the germline gene, which may arise from a read error. V is TRBV24-1 and J is TRBJ2-2; 16 bases map to TRBD2. The CDR3 covers 17 residues. CDR1 is KGHDR and CDR2 is SFDVKD in the germline V gene. This CDR3 reads CASSPGTSGRGTGELFF. In DNA, the CDR3 is TGTGCCAGCAGTCCGGGGACTAGCGGGAGGGGCACCGGGGAGCTGTTTTTT.

This clonotype has a count of ten or more. One junction end does not reproduce the germline sequence, and a read error may be involved. The rearrangement uses TRBV20-1 and TRBJ2-5; no firm D call. There are 14 residues in the CDR3. Per germline, CDR1 DFQATT and CDR2 SNEGSKA (reference sequence). The CDR3 is CSASRPNSQGTQYF. The CDR3 nucleotides read TGCAGTGCTTCACGTCCGAACTCCCAAGGGACCCAGTACTTC.

The sample holds one count of this clonotype. V and J are TRBV24-1 and TRBJ2-5, with D possibly being TRBD2 (6 bases). The ends were cut back, 7 bases at V and 4 bases at J, with 12 bases in the middle. The CDR3 covers 13 residues. Per the germline V gene, CDR1 is KGHDR and CDR2 is SFDVKD. The CDR3 loop is CATRRQGGETQYF. For the CDR3, the DNA is TGTGCCACCAGGCGGCAGGGAGGAGAGACCCAGTACTTC.

V and J are TRBV12-3 or TRBV12-4 and TRBJ1-5; D possibly corresponds to TRBD1 (5 bases). This CDR3 contains 18 residues. Trimming shortened V by 4 bases and J by 0 bases, and 19 bases separated the two germline ends. CDR3 DNA: TGTGCCAGCAGTTACTCGGGTCCTGGGACGGTTAGCAATCAGCCCCAGCATTTT. Protein sequence: CASSYSGPGTVSNQPQHF.

This clonotype showed up many times. The rearrangement links TRBV7-2 to TRBJ1-2; 7 nucleotides align to TRBD1. The CDR3 has 15 residues. Germline loops: CDR1 SGHTA, CDR2 FQGNSA. CDR3 sequence (DNA): TGTGCTTTGGGCGTCCGCGGGACAGCTAACTATGGCTACACCTTC. Protein: CALGVRGTANYGYTF.

The table lists this clonotype with a few counts. This sequence joins TRBV7-9 and TRBJ2-7; 8 bases fit TRBD1. The germline V gene encodes CDR1 SEHNR and CDR2 FQNEAQ (reference sequence). Losses at the gene ends were 6 bases for V and 6 bases for J; bases not matched to a gene: 7. The CDR3 is made up of 13 amino acids. CDR3 sequence reads: CASSPRQGREQYF. The CDR3 bases are TGTGCCAGCAGTCCCCGACAGGGGCGCGAGCAGTACTTC.

The gene calls are TRBV12-3 or TRBV12-4 and TRBJ2-7; tentative D call: TRBD2 (6 bases). The V end lost 3 bases, the J end lost 3 bases, and 21 bases lay between the germline ends. The CDR3 extends over 17 amino acids. The CDR3 nucleotides read TGTGCCAGCAGTTTCATCGGAGGGGAGGACCATTTCTACGAGCAGTACTTC. It translates to CASSFIGGEDHFYEQYF.

Regarding this clonotype: This CDR3 is missing its conserved last phenylalanine or tryptophan, likely due to a read error. Because the CDR3's place on the DNA is in doubt, the DNA is left out and the CDR3 is given as listed by TCRdb. The chain recombines TRBV11-2 with TRBJ1-3. Germline assignment: CDR1 SGHAT and CDR2 FQNNGV. The CDR3 spans 11 residues, counting both ends. This CDR3 is CASSLVRGTAL.

This clonotype was detected once. This chain uses TRBV29-1 with TRBJ1-3; TRBD1 is a possible D gene (5 bases). Germline V gene sequence: CDR1 SQVTM, CDR2 ANQGSEA. This CDR3 contains 13 residues. Trimming stripped 4 bases from V and 2 bases from J, with 9 bases between. CDR3 nucleotides: TGCAGCGTTGGACGGGGGGCTGGAAACACCATATATTTT. Translation gives CSVGRGAGNTIYF.

This chain links TRBV20-1 with TRBJ1-1, with D maybe TRBD1 (5 bases). This CDR3 comprises 13 residues. Per the germline V gene, CDR1 is DFQATT and CDR2 is SNEGSKA (reference sequence). V was pared by 0 bases and J by 11 bases, with 16 bases between. CDR3 region: CSAREESGTMAFF. CDR3 nucleotide sequence: TGCAGTGCTAGAGAGGAATCCGGGACTATGGCTTTCTTT.

Ten or more counts support this clonotype. The chain uses TRBV7-8 and TRBJ2-7, with a possible D match to TRBD2 (5 bases). CDR1 SGHVS and CDR2 FQNEAQ come from the germline V gene. Trimming left V 2 bases short and J 3 bases short, with 8 bases between. CDR3 length: 13 residues. CDR3 loop: CASSLFGNYEQYF. The CDR3, as DNA: TGTGCCAGCAGCTTATTCGGGAACTACGAGCAGTACTTC. The full variable domain, rest sourced from reference TRBV7-8 and TRBJ2-7, is GAGVSQSPRYKVAKRGQDVALRCDPISGHVSLFWYQQALGQGPEFLTYFQNEAQLDKSGLPSDRFFAERPEGSVSTLKIQRTQQEDSAVYLCASSLFGNYEQYFGPGTRLTVT.

V is TRBV19 and J is TRBJ1-1; D unclear. The germline V gene encodes CDR1 LNHDA and CDR2 SQIVND (reference sequence). This CDR3 has 14 residues. V lost 7 bases to trimming and J lost 1 base, with 13 bases between them. CDR3 region: CASNSREGNTEAFF. CDR3 nucleotide sequence: TGTGCCAGTAATTCTCGGGAGGGGAACACTGAAGCTTTCTTT.